This TCR beta chain is drawn from a study of PD-1 blockade in classical Hodgkin lymphoma. CDR1 SGHVS and CDR2 FQNEAQ come from the germline V gene. The CDR3 has 15 residues. V lost 3 bases to trimming and J lost 3 bases, with 14 bases between them. Study results and limitations: Lower baseline TCR diversity marked trial partial responders and progressors.

Time point in this sample: cycle 4 day 1 (C4D1), after five to seven weeks of nivolumab. Every one of the patients relapsed after autologous stem cell transplantation (brentuximab vedotin exposure was variable). As concerns this clone: Its antigen remains unknown.

TCRdb's table, derived via immunoSEQ multiplex PCR, lists solely in-frame clones and lacks some. The sample contains about 24,000 clones, about 80% of which appear only once. The sample in question was peripheral blood mononuclear cells (PBMCs), obtained before the fourth cycle of nivolumab. This TCR was recovered from a human donor with classical Hodgkin lymphoma. The chain is built from TRBV7-8 and TRBJ1-1; D is possibly TRBD1 (5 bases). In DNA, the CDR3 is TGTGCCAGCAGCTTTCACCAGGGCTCTGACACTGAAGCTTTCTTT. Residues: CASSFHQGSDTEAFF.